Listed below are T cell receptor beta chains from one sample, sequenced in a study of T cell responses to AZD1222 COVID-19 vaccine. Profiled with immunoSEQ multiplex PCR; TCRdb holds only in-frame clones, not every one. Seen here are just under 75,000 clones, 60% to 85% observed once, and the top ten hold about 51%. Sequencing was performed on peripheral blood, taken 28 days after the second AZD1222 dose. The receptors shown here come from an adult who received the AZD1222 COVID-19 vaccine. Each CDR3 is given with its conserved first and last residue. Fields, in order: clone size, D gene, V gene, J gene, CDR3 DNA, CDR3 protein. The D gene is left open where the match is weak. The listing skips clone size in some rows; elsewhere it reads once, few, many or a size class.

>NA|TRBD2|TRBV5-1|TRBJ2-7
TGCGCCAGCAGCTTGAGCGGGAGGCCCTCGGACGAGCAGTACTTC
CASSLSGRPSDEQYF
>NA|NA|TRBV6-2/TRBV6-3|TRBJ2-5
TGTGCCAGCCGCCCGCTGGAACCCCACGAGACCCAGTACTTC
CASRPLEPHETQYF
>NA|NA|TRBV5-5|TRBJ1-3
TGTGCCAGCAGCTTGGCGGCAGGGACTAACTCTGGAAACACCATATATTTT
CASSLAAGTNSGNTIYF
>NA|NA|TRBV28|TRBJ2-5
TGTGCCAGCAGTTTACAGGGGAGGGAGGAGACCCAGTACTTC
CASSLQGREETQYF
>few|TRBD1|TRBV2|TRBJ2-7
TGTGCCAGCAGTAGGGGGACAGGGCGAGAGCAGTACTTC
CASSRGTGREQYF
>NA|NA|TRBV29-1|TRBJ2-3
TGCAGCGTTGAAGCAACAGATACGCAGTATTTT
CSVEATDTQYF
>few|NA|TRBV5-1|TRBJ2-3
TGCGCCAGCAGCTCACGGGACTGGGTCCCTGGCACAGATACGCAGTATTTT
CASSSRDWVPGTDTQYF
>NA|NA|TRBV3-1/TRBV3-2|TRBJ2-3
TGTGCCAGCAGCCAAGATCGCAGAACCCGCACAGATACGCAGTATTTT
CASSQDRRTRTDTQYF
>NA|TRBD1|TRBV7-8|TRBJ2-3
TGTGCCAGCAGCTCGGTGGACAGGGGGCCCACAGATACGCAGTATTTT
CASSSVDRGPTDTQYF
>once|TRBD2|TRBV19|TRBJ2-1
TGTGCCAGTAGTACGGTACTAGCGGGCTACAATGAGCAGTTCTTC
CASSTVLAGYNEQFF
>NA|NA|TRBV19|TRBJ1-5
TGTGCCAGCCATCTGGGGCAGCCTAGCAATCAGCCCCAGCATTTT
CASHLGQPSNQPQHF
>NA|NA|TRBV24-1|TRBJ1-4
TGTGCCACCAAAGGGGAAACTAATGAAAAACTGTTTTTT
CATKGETNEKLFF
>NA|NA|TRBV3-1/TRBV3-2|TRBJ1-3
TGTGCCAGCAGCCAAGGAAGACGGACACCCGGAAACACCATATATTTT
CASSQGRRTPGNTIYF
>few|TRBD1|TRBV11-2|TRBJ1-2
TGTGCCAGCAGCTCTTTAAGGACAGGGAATTATAGCTACACCTTC
CASSSLRTGNYSYTF
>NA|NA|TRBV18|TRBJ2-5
TGTGCCAGCTCACCACCCAGCAGGGAGACCCAGTACTTC
CASSPPSRETQYF
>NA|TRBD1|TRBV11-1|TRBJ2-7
TGTGCCAGCAGCGGGAGACAGACAGGGGGTTACGAGCAGTACTTC
CASSGRQTGGYEQYF
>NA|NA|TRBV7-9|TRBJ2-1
TGTGCCAGCAGCTTGAGAGCGGAGCCGTACAATGAGCAGTTCTTC
CASSLRAEPYNEQFF
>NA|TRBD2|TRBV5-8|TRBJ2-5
TGTGCCAGCAGCAGGGGACTAGCGGTTGAGACCCAGTACTTC
CASSRGLAVETQYF
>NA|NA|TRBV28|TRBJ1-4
TGTGCCAGCACTCCCTCCGGGGGGGCGCAAGAAAAACTGTTTTTT
CASTPSGGAQEKLFF
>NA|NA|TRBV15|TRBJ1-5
TGTGCCACCAGCATGGGAGGGGGGCCTAATCAGCCCCAGCATTTT
CATSMGGGPNQPQHF
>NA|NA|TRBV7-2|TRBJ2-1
TGTGCCAGCAGCCCGGGACACCTCGGGGGCAATGAGCAGTTCTTC
CASSPGHLGGNEQFF
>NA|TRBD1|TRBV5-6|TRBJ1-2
TGTGCCAGCAGCTTCGGGACAGGCCTCGTGGGATATGGCTACACCTTC
CASSFGTGLVGYGYTF
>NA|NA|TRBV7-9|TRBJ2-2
TGTGCCAGCAGCTTGTCCCTTATGTCCCCCGGGGAGCTGTTTTTT
CASSLSLMSPGELFF
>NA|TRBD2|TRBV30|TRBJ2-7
TGTGCCTGGAGTTCCGCGGGAGGTCGGGAGCAGTACTTC
CAWSSAGGREQYF
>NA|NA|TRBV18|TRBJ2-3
TGTGCCAGCTCACCCCCTTATTTAACAGGGAGCACAGATACGCAGTATTTT
CASSPPYLTGSTDTQYF
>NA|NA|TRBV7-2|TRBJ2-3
TGTGCCAGCAGCTCAGGGGCGGTTCGGGATACGCAGTATTTT
CASSSGAVRDTQYF
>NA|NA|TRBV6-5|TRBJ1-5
TGTGCCGCCCGAAGGGACTACAATCAGCCCCAGCATTTT
CAARRDYNQPQHF
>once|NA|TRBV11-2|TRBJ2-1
TGTGCCAGCAGCTTACGAAGGTTCCGGGAGTCCTACAATGAGCAGTTCTTC
CASSLRRFRESYNEQFF
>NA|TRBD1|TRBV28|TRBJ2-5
TGTGCCAGCGAAGCTTACAGGGGGCGGCAAGAGACCCAGTACTTC
CASEAYRGRQETQYF